The entry below describes one T cell receptor (beta chain). Its specificity is not known. Patients were ineligible given autoimmune disease history or systemic immunosuppression. Germline V lookup: CDR1 LNHDA, CDR2 SQIVND (reference sequence). V trimming: 5 bases; J trimming: 1 base; junction bases outside the gene matches: 8. The CDR3 is made up of 15 amino acids. The data stem from a study of OX40 agonist ivuxolimab in advanced cancers. Overall study context: The dose-escalation cohort was approximately 80% male, with a mean age of around 54 years, ranging roughly 20 to 90.

Clones were sequenced by immunoSEQ multiplex PCR, and TCRdb holds only the in-frame ones, with some missing. Here the sample spans 90,000 to 120,000 clones, under 95% being singletons. Study-wide points: Expanded clones were, on average, more numerous in CD8+ T cells than in CD4+. Antigen specificity of clonally expanded peripheral T cells was not established.

This specimen was CD4+ or CD8+ T cells sorted from blood, taken in a trial of the OX40 agonist ivuxolimab. The TCR originated in an adult with an advanced solid tumor such as melanoma, head and neck, liver or kidney cancer. This sequence joins TRBV19 and TRBJ2-7; 7 bases are a match to TRBD2. The CDR3 DNA reads as TGTGCCAGTAGTCCACAAGCGGGACGATCCTACGAGCAGTACTTC. Its translation: CASSPQAGRSYEQYF.